The T cell receptor (beta chain) under discussion was sequenced for a study of Ad26.COV2.S vaccination and SARS-CoV-2 variants. The CDR3 is 15 residues long. The V gene's germline CDR1 is SNHLY and CDR2 FYNNEI. Trimming removed 5 bases from V and 7 bases from J, with 20 bases in between. Measured with immunoSEQ multiplex PCR; TCRdb has only the in-frame clones, and not every one. The table includes about 350,000 clones, around 89% detected once. This clone was recorded a few times. Its antigen is unidentified. Treatment here: 19 received Ad26.COV2.S at low or high dose, single or two shots; several received placebo; per-sample allocation not given. Repertoires come from day 63 after the first vaccine or placebo injection. This vaccine is an Ad26 vector that expresses the Wuhan-strain SARS-CoV-2 spike. Broader study findings: Vaccine recipients and placebo recipients showed similar non-spike TCR breadth.

This sequence was found in a person aged 18-60 years who received the Ad26.COV2.S COVID-19 vaccine or a placebo. The rearrangement uses TRBV2 and TRBJ1-2; D gene uncertain. Material: peripheral blood, obtained in a trial of Ad26.COV2.S vaccine versus placebo. The CDR3 nucleotides are TGTGCCAGCAGTCTAACCCCGGCTGCCCCGGGTGGCTACACCTTC. This sequence encodes CASSLTPAAPGGYTF.